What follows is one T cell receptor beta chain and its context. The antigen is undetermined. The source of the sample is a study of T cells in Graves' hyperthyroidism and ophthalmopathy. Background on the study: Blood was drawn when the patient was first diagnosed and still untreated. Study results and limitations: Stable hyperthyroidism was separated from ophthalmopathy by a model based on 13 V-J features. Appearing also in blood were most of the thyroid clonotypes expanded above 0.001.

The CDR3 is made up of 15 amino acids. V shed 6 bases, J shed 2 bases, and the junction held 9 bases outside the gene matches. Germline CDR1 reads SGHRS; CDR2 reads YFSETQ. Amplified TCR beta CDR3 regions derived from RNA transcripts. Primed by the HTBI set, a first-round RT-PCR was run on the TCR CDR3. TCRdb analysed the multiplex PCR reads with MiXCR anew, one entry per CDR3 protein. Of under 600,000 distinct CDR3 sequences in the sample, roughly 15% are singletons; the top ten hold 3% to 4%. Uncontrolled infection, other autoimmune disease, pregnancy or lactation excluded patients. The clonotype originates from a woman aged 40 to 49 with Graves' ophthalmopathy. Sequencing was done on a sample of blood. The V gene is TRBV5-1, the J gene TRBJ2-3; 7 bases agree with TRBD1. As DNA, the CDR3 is TGCGCCAGCAACGACCGGGACAGCCTCACAGATACGCAGTATTTT. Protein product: CASNDRDSLTDTQYF.